Listed here are 17 T cell receptor beta chains from one sample, sequenced in a study of shared clonotypes between healthy human individuals. TCRdb's table, derived via immunoSEQ multiplex PCR, lists solely in-frame clones and lacks some. This table holds more than 500,000 clones, 90% to 96% found once. Input material: naive CD4+ T cells sorted from blood. Described subset: CD45RA+ positively selected. These receptors originate from a woman in her 30s in good health.

The gene calls are TRBV11-1 and TRBJ2-3, with a tentative D call TRBD2 (5 bases). CDR3 length: 18 amino acids. In germline, CDR1 is SGHAT, CDR2 FQDESV (reference sequence). V shed 4 bases and J shed 6 bases, with 26 bases lying between them. The CDR3 is CASSSHHPQYKGADTQYF. CDR3 sequence (DNA): TGTGCCAGCAGCTCACATCACCCCCAATATAAGGGAGCCGATACGCAGTATTTT.

This clone is a singleton in its sample. This rearrangement joins TRBV5-1 to TRBJ1-1; 7 bases agree with TRBD1. The V segment lost 4 bases and the J segment 7 bases; nucleotides outside the gene matches: 13. The CDR3 is made up of 15 amino acids. Germline CDR1 is SGHRS and CDR2 is YFSETQ. The chain's CDR3 is CASSPTGSPGREAFF. The CDR3 DNA is TGCGCCAGCAGCCCGACAGGGTCGCCCGGCCGTGAAGCTTTCTTT. Using reference TRBV5-1 and TRBJ1-1 for the parts outside the CDR3, the full variable domain is KAGVTQTPRYLIKTRGQQVTLSCSPISGHRSVSWYQQTPGQGLQFLFEYFSETQRNKGNFPGRFSGRQFSNSRSEMNVSTLELGDSALYLCASSPTGSPGREAFFGQGTRLTVV.

The chain employs TRBV7-6 and TRBJ1-5; D not certain. There are 13 residues in the CDR3. V lost 3 bases and J 5 bases, leaving 8 bases between the germline ends. CDR1 is SGHVS and CDR2 is FNYEAQ in the germline V gene. The CDR3 region has the DNA TGTGCCAGCAGCTTGTCCGGGGATCAGCCCCAGCATTTT. Amino acids: CASSLSGDQPQHF.

The J gene is TRBJ1-2, the V gene TRBV5-1, with 8 bases matching TRBD1. The germline V gene encodes CDR1 SGHRS and CDR2 YFSETQ. This CDR3 region has 13 residues. Trimming at V came to 4 bases and at J to 6 bases, leaving 5 bases not matched to a gene. CDR3 nucleotide sequence: TGCGCCAGCAGCGCCCGACAGGGGAATGGCTACACCTTC. This sequence encodes CASSARQGNGYTF.

The sample holds one count of this clone. This chain uses TRBV11-2 with TRBJ2-1; 11 bases are shared with TRBD2. The J segment lost 5 bases and the V segment lost 4 bases, leaving 7 bases of the junction unmatched. Germline CDR1 is SGHAT and CDR2 is FQNNGV. This CDR3 region has 16 residues. CDR3 sequence (DNA): TGTGCCAGCAGCTCACTAGCGGGAGTCCCCAACAATGAGCAGTTCTTC. It encodes CASSSLAGVPNNEQFF.

V usage is TRBV28 and J usage is TRBJ1-1, with TRBD1 identical over 8 bases. This CDR3 comprises 16 residues. Germline assignment: CDR1 MDHEN and CDR2 SYDVKM. J was trimmed by 0 bases and V by 3 bases; bases with no gene match: 6. The CDR3 DNA sequence: TGTGCCAGCAGTTTGGGACAGGCAGGGATGAACACTGAAGCTTTCTTT. It is translated as CASSLGQAGMNTEAFF.

The chain joins TRBV21-1 to TRBJ1-5. TRBV21-1 has pseudogene status. The CDR3 runs 14 residues. The CDR3 DNA follows: TGTGCCAGCAGCAGGGGGGGAGGTAATCAGCCCCAGCATTTT. Its translation is CASSRGGGNQPQHF.

V gene TRBV4-2 combines with J gene TRBJ2-1, with 7 bases lining up with TRBD2. V lost 1 base to trimming and J lost 4 bases; unmatched junction nucleotides: 10. The CDR3 runs 17 residues. The germline gives CDR1 LGHNA, CDR2 YNFKEQ. CDR3: CASSQASGGNLYNEQFF. The CDR3 bases are TGTGCCAGCAGCCAAGCTAGCGGCGGGAACCTGTACAATGAGCAGTTCTTC.

The chain links TRBV29-1 to TRBJ2-7; 8 bases align to TRBD2. The germline V gene encodes CDR1 SQVTM and CDR2 ANQGSEA. V lost 4 bases, J lost 0 bases, and 11 bases stayed unmatched. The length of the CDR3 is 16 residues. The chain's CDR3 is CSVASRGTRSSYEQYF. CDR3 bases: TGCAGCGTTGCTTCCCGTGGGACTAGGAGCTCCTACGAGCAGTACTTC.

The chain has TRBV28 and TRBJ2-3; TRBD2 matches at 13 bases. Germline V lookup: CDR1 MDHEN, CDR2 SYDVKM. With 5 bases clipped from V and 7 bases from J, the junction kept 6 bases outside the gene matches. This CDR3 has 15 residues. CDR3: CASSPRTSGSNTQYF. The CDR3 bases are TGTGCCAGCAGTCCCAGGACTAGCGGGAGTAATACGCAGTATTTT.

This sequence joins TRBV4-1 and TRBJ2-7; tentatively, D is TRBD2 (6 bases). The germline CDR1 and CDR2 sequences are MGHRA and YSYEKL. Trimming removed 4 bases from V and 7 bases from J, with 20 bases in between. The CDR3 consists of 15 residues. The CDR3 region is CASSPLPAEGGEQYF. The DNA for the CDR3 is TGCGCCAGCAGCCCTCTTCCTGCGGAGGGTGGGGAGCAGTACTTC.

This clone was detected a few times. The chain carries TRBV2 and TRBJ2-1; D unresolved. The germline V gene encodes CDR1 SNHLY and CDR2 FYNNEI. CDR3 length: 11 residues. Trimming removed 6 bases from V and 4 bases from J, with 4 bases in between. In DNA, the CDR3 is TGTGCCAGCAGAGCTTACAATGAGCAGTTCTTC. It codes for CASRAYNEQFF.

V usage is TRBV27 and J usage is TRBJ2-5, with TRBD1 as a possible D gene (6 bases). The better agreement between TRBJ2-7 and the DNA end casts doubt on the J call. Germline values: CDR1 MNHEY, CDR2 SMNVEV (reference sequence). CDR3 length: 12 residues. The CDR3 reads CASNKGGYEQYF. Written as DNA, the CDR3 is TGTGCCAGCAACAAAGGGGGCTACGAGCAGTACTTC.

About this clone itself: The sample has other DNA sequences that encode this CDR3 too. The chain has TRBV7-2 and TRBJ2-7; 10 nucleotides line up with TRBD2. The germline V gene encodes CDR1 SGHTA and CDR2 FQGNSA. J lost 0 bases, V lost 4 bases, and 0 bases had no gene match. The length of the CDR3 is 14 residues. CDR3: CASSWTSGSYEQYF. CDR3 bases: TGTGCCAGCAGCTGGACTAGCGGCTCCTACGAGCAGTACTTC.

Worth noting for this clone: An end of the junction does not agree with germline; a read error may underlie this. The genes are TRBV9 and TRBJ2-7; 15 nucleotides match TRBD2. The germline CDR1 and CDR2 sequences are SGDLS and YYNGEE. The CDR3 is 15 amino acids. The CDR3 DNA follows: TGTGCCAACAGCAACGCGGGACTAGCGGGAGGCGAGCAGTACTTC. Its protein is CANSNAGLAGGEQYF.

The chain's CDR3 is CAGGEQYF. For the CDR3, the DNA is TGTGCTGGGGGGGAGCAGTACTTC. This chain connects TRBV6-1 to TRBJ2-7, with D possibly TRBD2 on 6 matching bases. The CDR3 loop spans 8 amino acids. The germline V gene has CDR1 MNHNS and CDR2 SASEGT.

The genes are TRBV7-9 and TRBJ1-1; unclear D gene. The CDR3 extends over 13 amino acids. V was trimmed by 5 bases and J by 2 bases, leaving 9 bases between them. Germline V gives CDR1 SEHNR, CDR2 FQNEAQ (reference sequence). The CDR3 nucleotides are TGTGCCAGCAGCCCATCAGGTAACACTGAAGCTTTCTTT. Protein sequence: CASSPSGNTEAFF.